Reported below is one TCR beta chain. The target antigen is unknown. The data belong to a study of T cell repertoires in cytomegalovirus infection. Overall study: HLA-B-restricted CMV epitopes that are well studied, plus recently identified HLA-C-restricted ones, were used by the study. Public TCR beta signatures provided an indication of both CMV infection and a matching HLA type. General study findings and limits: Cumulative frequency (of public TCR beta family members) identified carriers of CMV plus the relevant HLA. Predominance within the ex vivo response was attributable to HLA-C-restricted CMV-specific TCR beta clonotypes.

TCRdb processed the reads anew with MiXCR; each CDR3 protein has one entry. Seen here are about 920,000 distinct CDR3 sequences, 30% to 40% observed once, and the top ten hold about an eighth. This CDR3 comprises 15 residues. Per the germline V gene, CDR1 is SGHRS and CDR2 is YFSETQ. The V and J ends lost 0 bases and 0 bases respectively, with 8 bases between them. The sequence was collected from a human donor in good health (CMV status not recorded). Some clones in this sample may be carry-over from other donors' samples. Material: cultured CD8+ T cells from PBMCs, obtained from culture after CMV antigen stimulation. The gene calls are TRBV5-1 and TRBJ2-3; unclear D gene. The CDR3 bases are TGCGCCAGCAGCTTGGAGGTCCTTAGCACAGATACGCAGTATTTT. Translated, it gives CASSLEVLSTDTQYF. Full variable domain (missing parts from reference TRBV5-1 and TRBJ2-3): KAGVTQTPRYLIKTRGQQVTLSCSPISGHRSVSWYQQTPGQGLQFLFEYFSETQRNKGNFPGRFSGRQFSNSRSEMNVSTLELGDSALYLCASSLEVLSTDTQYFGPGTRLTVL.